A single sample is the source of the 5 T cell receptor beta chains below, sequenced in a study of OX40 agonist ivuxolimab in advanced cancers. Library preparation used the immunoSEQ multiplex PCR assay. In TCRdb, the immuneACCESS table is reduced to in-frame sequences with V and J assigned. These tables do not hold every clone; where another copy was compared, an unresolved V gene accounts for under half, and the others remain unexplained. The sample table holds around 49,000 clones, of which around 87% were seen once. The ten largest clones add up to about 9.4% of the sample. Sequenced here: CD4+ or CD8+ T cells sorted from blood, sampled in a trial of the OX40 agonist ivuxolimab. These receptors were collected from an adult with an advanced solid tumor such as melanoma, head and neck, liver or kidney cancer.

This rearrangement joins TRBV13 to TRBJ1-2; weak D call: TRBD1 (5 bases). In germline, CDR1 is PRHDT, CDR2 FYEKMQ (reference sequence). This CDR3 spans 11 amino acids. Trimming took 8 bases from V and 4 from J, leaving 8 bases between them. CDR3 DNA sequence: TGTGCCAGCCCAGGGCCCTATGGCTACACCTTC. Its protein product is CASPGPYGYTF. Supplemented by reference TRBV13 and TRBJ1-2, the full variable domain reads AAGVIQSPRHLIKEKRETATLKCYPIPRHDTVYWYQQGPGQDPQFLISFYEKMQSDKGSIPDRFSAQQFSDYHSELNMSSLELGDSALYFCASPGPYGYTFGSGTRLTVV.

The CDR3 loop is CASSWTGSTLAAEAFF. The CDR3 nucleotides are TGTGCCAGCAGTTGGACAGGGTCCACACTAGCGGCTGAAGCTTTCTTT. The rearrangement joins TRBV7-9 to TRBJ1-1; 8 nucleotides align to TRBD1. The germline V gene has CDR1 SEHNR and CDR2 FQNEAQ (reference sequence). The CDR3 is 16 amino acids. V lost 6 bases and J lost 6; bases outside the gene matches: 15.

The V and J genes are TRBV27 and TRBJ1-2; D gene uncertain. V was clipped by 0 bases and J by 8 bases, with 13 bases between them. Germline lookup yields CDR1 MNHEY and CDR2 SMNVEV (reference sequence). The CDR3 is 14 amino acids. DNA of the CDR3: TGTGCCAGCAGTTTATCGATCGGCGGGAGCGGCTACACCTTC. Its translation: CASSLSIGGSGYTF.

V gene TRBV5-1 combines with J gene TRBJ2-7; 9 bases agree with TRBD1. The germline CDR1 and CDR2 sequences are SGHRS and YFSETQ. J gave up 5 bases and V 4 bases, and 7 bases lay outside the gene matches. There are 14 residues in the CDR3. The DNA for the CDR3 is TGCGCCAGCAGCCTGGGGACAGGGACGAACGAGCAGTACTTC. The encoded protein is CASSLGTGTNEQYF.

This rearrangement joins TRBV19 to TRBJ2-7; D is uncertain. V gave up 5 bases and J gave up 7 bases, with 12 bases separating them. This CDR3 has 12 amino acids. Germline V gives CDR1 LNHDA, CDR2 SQIVND (reference sequence). The CDR3 is CASSYSLREQYF. For the CDR3, the DNA is TGTGCCAGTAGTTATTCGTTGCGAGAGCAGTACTTC.